This TCR beta chain was profiled in a study of breast tumors, draining lymph nodes, adjacent tissues. This clonotype was counted many times. What it binds is unknown. Study results and caveats: Compared with lymph nodes, tumors were less diverse; compared with nontumor tissue, more. Tumor and nontumor repertoires were significantly more similar in luminal-like than in basal-like breast cancer. Findings are consistent with lymph node origin and intratumoral expansion of most tumor T cells. The lymph node origin of tumor T cells was framed as consistent with a hypothesis, not demonstrated.

TCRdb itself ran the multiplex PCR reads through MiXCR, one entry per CDR3 protein. The profile shows over 130,000 distinct CDR3 sequences, approximately 30% of them singletons. V shed 1 base and J shed 3 bases, with 16 bases lying between them. This CDR3 comprises 17 residues. Germline V CDR1 and CDR2: MGHRA, YSYEKL. Breast cancer patients provided tissue from their axillary draining lymph nodes. V gene TRBV4-1 combines with J gene TRBJ1-5; D is uncertain. The origin of this receptor is a female donor with breast cancer. Some clones in this sample may be carry-over from other donors' samples. Input material: axillary lymph node tissue. CDR3 sequence: CASSQVPTVSANQPQHF. As DNA, the CDR3 is TGCGCCAGCAGCCAAGTTCCTACAGTAAGCGCCAATCAGCCCCAGCATTTT.